What follows are 9 T cell receptor beta chains derived from one specimen sequenced in a study of graft-versus-host responses after intestinal transplantation. These TCRs' antigens remain unknown. Using immunoSEQ multiplex PCR, the repertoire was profiled, and TCRdb retains in-frame clones only, with some absent. The top ten hold over 0.15% of the sample, which has around 110,000 clones, about nine tenths seen once. The sample was unstimulated CD4+ T cells sorted from spleen or lymph node cells, taken before intestinal transplant. The receptors stem from a human donor who received an intestinal transplant.

V and J are TRBV27 and TRBJ1-3; tentatively, D is TRBD1 (5 bases). V lost 5 bases, J lost 3 bases, and 14 bases lay in between. Germline values: CDR1 MNHEY, CDR2 SMNVEV (reference sequence). The length of the CDR3 is 15 residues. The CDR3 region has the DNA TGTGCCAGCAGTGGGGGAGGTCTCTTTGGAAACACCATATATTTT. It translates to CASSGGGLFGNTIYF.

The rearrangement links TRBV2 to TRBJ1-1; 7 bases agree with TRBD1. CDR3 length: 18 amino acids. After removal of 10 bases from V and 1 base from J, the junction contained 21 bases not matched to a gene. Germline values: CDR1 SNHLY, CDR2 FYNNEI. CDR3 nucleotide sequence: TGTGCCAACCGGATTGGGACAGCACTAGATCTAGCGAACACTGAAGCTTTCTTT. Amino acids: CANRIGTALDLANTEAFF.

This chain's CDR3 is CASSWDSRSGSEAFF. As DNA, the CDR3 is TGTGCCAGCAGTTGGGACAGTCGATCGGGTTCTGAAGCTTTCTTT. The chain recombines TRBV2 with TRBJ1-1, with TRBD1 matching over 7 bases. Germline CDR1 SNHLY, CDR2 FYNNEI. This CDR3 comprises 15 residues. Losses at the gene ends were 5 bases for V and 6 bases for J; bases not matched to a gene: 12.

The rearrangement uses TRBV27 and TRBJ1-2; 8 bases fit TRBD1. Germline lookup yields CDR1 MNHEY and CDR2 SMNVEV (reference sequence). This CDR3 has 14 amino acids. V lost 7 bases and J lost 4; bases outside the gene matches: 8. The chain's CDR3 is CASKPGQGLYGYTF. The CDR3 DNA is TGTGCCAGCAAACCCGGACAGGGCCTCTATGGCTACACCTTC.

This chain links TRBV7-9 with TRBJ2-1; 7 bases map to TRBD2. CDR1 SEHNR and CDR2 FQNEAQ come from the germline V gene (reference sequence). The CDR3 contains 15 residues. V was pared by 6 bases and J by 3 bases, with 8 bases of the junction left unmatched. This CDR3 is CASSPLAVIYNEQFF. CDR3 in DNA: TGTGCCAGCAGTCCCCTAGCGGTTATCTACAATGAGCAGTTCTTC.

V usage is TRBV7-9 and J usage is TRBJ2-7; 7 bases align to TRBD2. V was clipped by 4 bases and J by 4 bases; unmatched bases: 13. CDR1 and CDR2 from the germline V gene are SEHNR and FQNEAQ (reference sequence). The CDR3 has 16 amino acids. CDR3 sequence: CASSSRFSGGLYEQYF. The CDR3 DNA sequence: TGTGCCAGCAGCTCAAGATTCTCGGGGGGTCTTTACGAGCAGTACTTC.

The chain combines TRBV9 with TRBJ2-4; D gene uncertain. CDR3 size: 12 residues. V lost 3 bases and J lost 8, with 9 bases in between. Per germline, CDR1 SGDLS and CDR2 YYNGEE. CDR3 in DNA: TGTGCCAGCAGCGCCAGAGAGGACATTCAGTACTTC. Protein product: CASSAREDIQYF.

The chain employs TRBV6-5 and TRBJ2-3; 10 bases match TRBD2. J was trimmed by 6 bases and V by 8 bases; bases with no gene match: 5. Germline CDR1 MNHEY, CDR2 SVGAGI. The CDR3 runs to 13 residues. The CDR3 loop reads CASQREGLDTQYF. The CDR3 nucleotides read TGTGCCAGCCAGCGGGAGGGGCTCGATACGCAGTATTTT.

This clone was counted only a few times. At one end the junction does not follow the germline gene, possibly because of a read error. The V call is TRBV4-1, the J call TRBJ1-2; 11 bases are a match to TRBD1. The CDR3 consists of 15 residues. CDR1 and CDR2 from the germline V gene are MGHRA and YSYEKL. In nucleotides, the CDR3 is TGTGCCAGCAGCCAAGCAGGACAGGGGGCGGGTGGCTACACCTTC. Its protein product is CASSQAGQGAGGYTF.